This T cell receptor beta chain was sequenced in a study of T cell responses to AZD1222 COVID-19 vaccine. Findings and caveats of the study: Females made up more of the donors, who were largely white British, and clonal diversity may have come out too low. The peak T cell response came first, and repertoires were sampled only after it.

TCRdb's copy holds only in-frame clones and misses some; the assay was immunoSEQ multiplex PCR. The table lists about 120,000 clones, around 90% of them singletons. A remark on this clone: Its cognate antigen is unknown.

This CDR3 has 15 amino acids. With 2 bases removed from V and 2 bases from J, the gap between germline ends came to 13 bases. Germline assignment: CDR1 MNHEY and CDR2 SVGAGI. This sequence originates from an adult in good health. Sequenced here: peripheral blood, sampled on day 0 of AZD1222 vaccination. The rearrangement joins TRBV6-5 to TRBJ2-7; possibly TRBD1 for D (6 bases). The CDR3 spells CASSYGSGEPYEQYF. DNA for the CDR3: TGTGCCAGCAGTTACGGGTCAGGGGAGCCCTACGAGCAGTACTTC.